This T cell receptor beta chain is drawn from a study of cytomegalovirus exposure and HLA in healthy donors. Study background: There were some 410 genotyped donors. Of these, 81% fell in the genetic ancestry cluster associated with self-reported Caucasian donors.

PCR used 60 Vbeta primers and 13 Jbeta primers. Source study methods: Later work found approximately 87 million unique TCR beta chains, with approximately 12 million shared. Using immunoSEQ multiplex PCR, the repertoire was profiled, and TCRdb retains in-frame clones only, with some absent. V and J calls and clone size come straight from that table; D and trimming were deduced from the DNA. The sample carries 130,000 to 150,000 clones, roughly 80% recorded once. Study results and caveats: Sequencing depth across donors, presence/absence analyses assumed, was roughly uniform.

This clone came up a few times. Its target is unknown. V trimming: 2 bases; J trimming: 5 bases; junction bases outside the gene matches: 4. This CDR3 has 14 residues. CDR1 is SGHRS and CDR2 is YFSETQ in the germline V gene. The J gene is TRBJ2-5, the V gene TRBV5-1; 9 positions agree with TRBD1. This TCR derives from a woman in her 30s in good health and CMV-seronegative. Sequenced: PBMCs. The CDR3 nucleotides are TGCGCCAGCAGCTTACAGGGGGCCGGGGAGACCCAGTACTTC. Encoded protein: CASSLQGAGETQYF. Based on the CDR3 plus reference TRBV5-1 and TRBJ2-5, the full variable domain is KAGVTQTPRYLIKTRGQQVTLSCSPISGHRSVSWYQQTPGQGLQFLFEYFSETQRNKGNFPGRFSGRQFSNSRSEMNVSTLELGDSALYLCASSLQGAGETQYFGPGTRLLVL.